Listed below are T cell receptor beta chains from one sample, sequenced in a study of a mutant IDH1 vaccine in newly diagnosed glioma. Sequencing used immunoSEQ multiplex PCR; TCRdb keeps in-frame clones, though not all of them. The table lists around 60,000 clones, 70% to 85% of them singletons. These receptors have no known antigen. Here the sequenced sample was PBMCs, taken from a glioma patient whose treatment included an IDH1 peptide vaccine. The receptors stem from a woman aged 45-60 years with glioma. The CDR3 runs from the conserved cysteine through the conserved F or W. D genes are given only for firm matches. A row's size may be missing; if present it is once, few, many or a size class.

D	size	V	length	J	CDR3	DNA
.	.	TRBV11-2	16	TRBJ1-2	CASSAPGGIFPYGYTF	TGTGCCAGCAGCGCCCCCGGCGGCATATTCCCCTATGGCTACACCTTC
.	.	TRBV7-3	15	TRBJ2-3	CASSFRGRKTDTQYF	TGTGCCAGCAGCTTTCGCGGTCGGAAAACAGATACGCAGTATTTT
TRBD1	.	TRBV6-5	15	TRBJ1-1	CASSRTGGSNTEAFF	TGTGCCAGCAGTCGGACAGGGGGCTCGAACACTGAAGCTTTCTTT
.	.	TRBV19	15	TRBJ1-3	CASSIRGAIGNTIYF	TGTGCCAGTAGTATTCGGGGGGCTATAGGAAACACCATATATTTT
TRBD1	.	TRBV7-9	14	TRBJ1-1	CASSLLDREREAFF	TGTGCCAGCAGCTTACTTGACAGGGAAAGGGAAGCTTTCTTT
TRBD2	.	TRBV5-1	17	TRBJ2-7	CASSKGKGAGGPLEQYF	TGCGCCAGCAGCAAGGGGAAAGGGGCGGGGGGCCCCCTCGAGCAGTACTTC
.	few	TRBV19	14	TRBJ1-1	CASSIQGMNTEAFF	TGTGCCAGTAGTATCCAGGGCATGAACACTGAAGCTTTCTTT
TRBD1	few	TRBV7-3	14	TRBJ1-1	CASKLGQGLTEAFF	TGTGCCAGCAAACTCGGACAGGGACTTACTGAAGCTTTCTTT
TRBD1	.	TRBV9	13	TRBJ1-2	CASRDGQVYGYTF	TGTGCCAGCAGGGATGGACAGGTATATGGCTACACCTTC
.	.	TRBV5-4	15	TRBJ2-2	CASSPHDRIGGELFF	TGTGCCAGCAGCCCCCACGACAGGATCGGCGGGGAGCTGTTTTTT
.	.	TRBV4-2	16	TRBJ1-6	CASSQGRVSPLSPLHF	TGTGCCAGCAGCCAAGGGAGGGTCTCTCCCCTCTCACCCCTCCACTTT
.	.	TRBV10-3	15	TRBJ1-5	CAIREDRESNQPQHF	TGTGCCATCAGGGAGGACAGAGAAAGCAATCAGCCCCAGCATTTT